One sample yielded the 15 T cell receptor beta chains listed below, sequenced in a study of shared clonotypes between healthy human individuals. TCRdb's copy holds only in-frame clones and misses some; the assay was immunoSEQ multiplex PCR. The table records 2 million to 2.5 million clones, around 95% of them present only once. Sequenced input: naive CD4+ T cells sorted from blood. The subset denotes: CD45RA+ positively selected. The receptors come from a man younger than 35 in good health.

J is TRBJ2-3 and V is TRBV5-1, with 11 nucleotides matching TRBD2. Germline V gene lookup returns CDR1 SGHRS and CDR2 YFSETQ. The CDR3 covers 17 residues. V dropped 4 bases and J dropped 6; count of bases not matched to a gene: 13. DNA for the CDR3: TGCGCCAGCAGCGGAAGCTTTAGCGGGGGGGCCCAGGATACGCAGTATTTT. It translates to CASSGSFSGGAQDTQYF.

The genes are TRBV11-2 and TRBJ2-1; 9 positions match TRBD1. The germline gives CDR1 SGHAT, CDR2 FQNNGV. The CDR3 extends over 15 amino acids. J was trimmed by 3 bases and V by 5 bases; bases with no gene match: 5. The CDR3 sequence: CASSQQGAIYNEQFF. The DNA of the CDR3 is TGTGCCAGCAGCCAACAGGGGGCAATCTACAATGAGCAGTTCTTC.

This chain connects TRBV7-3 to TRBJ2-2; TRBD1 is a possible D gene (5 bases). The V end was cut by 5 bases, the J end by 6 bases, with 13 bases between. From germline, CDR1 is SGHTA and CDR2 FQGTGA. This CDR3 spans 14 amino acids. For the CDR3, the DNA is TGTGCCAGCAGCACAGGACCCTGGGCCGGGGAGCTGTTTTTT. Its protein is CASSTGPWAGELFF. The whole variable domain, remainder taken from reference TRBV7-3 and TRBJ2-2, is GAGVSQTPSNKVTEKGKYVELRCDPISGHTALYWYRQSLGQGPEFLIYFQGTGAADDSGLPNDRFFAVRPEGSVSTLKIQRTERGDSAVYLCASSTGPWAGELFFGEGSRLTVL.

The V gene is TRBV11-3, the J gene TRBJ2-7, with D possibly being TRBD2 (5 bases). V was trimmed by 5 bases and J by 0 bases, leaving 11 bases between them. Germline lookup yields CDR1 SGHNT and CDR2 YENEEA. This CDR3 is 14 amino acids long. The CDR3 DNA reads as TGTGCCAGCAGCCCCGGGCGGGTCTCCTACGAGCAGTACTTC. Translating it yields CASSPGRVSYEQYF.

The rearrangement links TRBV7-6 to TRBJ2-3; D perhaps matches TRBD1 (6 bases). V was pared by 5 bases and J by 2 bases, with 11 bases between. The CDR3 loop spans 14 amino acids. CDR1 is SGHVS, CDR2 FNYEAQ, per germline. The CDR3 DNA is TGTGCCAGCAGCCGGACAGCCGTCACAGATACGCAGTATTTT. Translation gives CASSRTAVTDTQYF.

V gene TRBV6-6 combines with J gene TRBJ1-1, with D possibly matching TRBD1 (6 bases). Per germline, CDR1 MNHNY and CDR2 SVGAGI (reference sequence). V was trimmed by 6 bases and J by 5 bases, leaving 16 bases between them. This CDR3 has 14 residues. The CDR3 region is CASSLQGRWTEAFF. The CDR3 DNA sequence: TGTGCCAGCAGCCTACAGGGTAGATGGACTGAAGCTTTCTTT.

J is TRBJ2-1 and V is TRBV20-1; no reliable D call. The CDR3 consists of 10 residues. The germline CDR1 and CDR2 sequences are DFQATT and SNEGSKA (reference sequence). V lost 6 bases, J lost 7 bases, and 7 bases lay in between. CDR3 residues: CSARMNEQFF. The DNA for the CDR3 is TGCAGTGCAAGGATGAATGAGCAGTTCTTC.

The J gene is TRBJ1-1, the V gene TRBV5-1; 10 bases match TRBD1. The CDR3 length is 17 residues. Germline assignment: CDR1 SGHRS and CDR2 YFSETQ. J was trimmed by 1 base and V by 3 bases; bases with no gene match: 9. DNA for the CDR3: TGCGCCAGCAGCTCCGGATCGACAGGGGGCGCGAACACTGAAGCTTTCTTT. It codes for CASSSGSTGGANTEAFF.

J is TRBJ2-5 and V is TRBV14; no definite D call. CDR1 and CDR2 (germline): SGHDN, FVKESK. Between the trimmed V and J ends, which lost 5 bases and 4 bases, there was a span of 14 bases. The CDR3 spans 14 residues. The CDR3 DNA reads TGTGCCAGCAGCTTAGCCCGGCCCCGAGAGACCCAGTACTTC. Residues: CASSLARPRETQYF.

This rearrangement joins TRBV11-2 to TRBJ2-7; D gene ambiguous. CDR3 length: 12 residues. Deletions cut 2 bases from V and 7 bases from J, with 9 bases between. Germline CDR1 and CDR2: SGHAT and FQNNGV. CDR3 sequence reads: CASSLIGNEQYF. The CDR3 region has the DNA TGTGCCAGCAGCTTAATCGGCAATGAGCAGTACTTC.

The chain has TRBV19 and TRBJ1-5, with a possible D match to TRBD1 (5 bases). CDR1 and CDR2 (germline): LNHDA, SQIVND (reference sequence). CDR3 length: 15 amino acids. Trimming removed 6 bases at V and 2 bases at J, with 14 bases between. CDR3 nucleotide sequence: TGTGCCAGTAGCGACCAGGGTAGGGGCAATCAGCCCCAGCATTTT. It encodes CASSDQGRGNQPQHF.

V usage is TRBV10-3 and J usage is TRBJ1-1, with D perhaps TRBD1 (5 bases). The ends were cut back, 3 bases at V and 5 bases at J, with 10 bases in the middle. This CDR3 comprises 13 residues. Germline assignment: CDR1 ENHRY and CDR2 SYGVKD. The CDR3 coding sequence is TGTGCCATCAGTGATATGGGGGGGACTGAAGCTTTCTTT. Its protein product is CAISDMGGTEAFF.

About this clone: Other DNA sequences in this specimen translate into the identical CDR3. V usage is TRBV9 and J usage is TRBJ1-3; 8 nucleotides match TRBD1. J was trimmed by 0 bases and V by 0 bases; bases with no gene match: 2. Germline lookup yields CDR1 SGDLS and CDR2 YYNGEE. The CDR3 sequence is 16 residues long. The CDR3: CASSVGTGISGNTIYF. CDR3 sequence (DNA): TGTGCCAGCAGCGTAGGGACAGGGATCTCTGGAAACACCATATATTTT.

The DNA of the CDR3 is TGTGCCAGCAGTCAGCCCGGACAGTCTTCTAATGAAAAACTGTTTTTT. This codes for CASSQPGQSSNEKLFF. The chain is built from TRBV7-2 and TRBJ1-4, with D perhaps matching TRBD1 (6 bases). Germline V lookup: CDR1 SGHTA, CDR2 FQGNSA. Trimming left V 6 bases short and J 3 bases short, with 17 bases between. This CDR3 contains 16 residues.

The chain couples TRBV5-1 to TRBJ2-3; D is undetermined. This CDR3 is 12 amino acids long. Germline CDR1 reads SGHRS; CDR2 reads YFSETQ. Trimming pared 3 bases from V and 6 bases from J, leaving 8 bases between. The chain's CDR3 is CASSYEGDTQYF. The DNA for the CDR3 is TGCGCCAGCAGCTACGAAGGGGATACGCAGTATTTT.